This entry lists 2 T cell receptor beta chains sequenced from one sample in a study of regulatory T cells in long-lasting Graves disease. Both iRepertoire HTBI primers and Arm-PCR of CDR3 regions were used to build the TCR beta libraries. MiXCR was run by TCRdb on the multiplex PCR reads, yielding one entry per CDR3 protein. Among 450,000 to 500,000 distinct CDR3 sequences listed, under 20% were seen once. Time point in this sample: newly diagnosed GD, antithyroid drugs for less than 3 months. Extracted PBMC RNA gave rise to the TCR library. These data were likewise used in another study, on T cells in Graves' hyperthyroidism and ophthalmopathy.

The sample consisted of peripheral blood mononuclear cells (PBMCs), taken at new diagnosis, from a patient treated with antithyroid drugs. Every receptor here comes from a man between 35 and 55 years old with Graves disease.

This clonotype occurred many times. The rearrangement links TRBV3-1 to TRBJ1-5, with D hard to call. The germline CDR1 and CDR2 sequences are LGHDT and YNNKEL (reference sequence). V lost 1 base and J 9 bases, leaving 10 bases between the germline ends. The length of the CDR3 is 13 residues. CDR3 amino acids: CASSQGPPGPQHF. In nucleotides, the CDR3 is TGTGCCAGCAGCCAAGGGCCGCCCGGGCCCCAGCATTTT.

The CDR3 DNA is TGTGCCAGCAGCTTATACTCCGGGACTGGCAATCAGCCCCAGCATTTT. Translated: CASSLYSGTGNQPQHF. This chain connects TRBV7-2 to TRBJ1-5; TRBD1 is a possible D gene (5 bases). V shed 2 bases and J shed 2 bases, with 13 bases lying between them. This CDR3 is built from 16 residues. From germline, CDR1 is SGHTA and CDR2 FQGNSA.